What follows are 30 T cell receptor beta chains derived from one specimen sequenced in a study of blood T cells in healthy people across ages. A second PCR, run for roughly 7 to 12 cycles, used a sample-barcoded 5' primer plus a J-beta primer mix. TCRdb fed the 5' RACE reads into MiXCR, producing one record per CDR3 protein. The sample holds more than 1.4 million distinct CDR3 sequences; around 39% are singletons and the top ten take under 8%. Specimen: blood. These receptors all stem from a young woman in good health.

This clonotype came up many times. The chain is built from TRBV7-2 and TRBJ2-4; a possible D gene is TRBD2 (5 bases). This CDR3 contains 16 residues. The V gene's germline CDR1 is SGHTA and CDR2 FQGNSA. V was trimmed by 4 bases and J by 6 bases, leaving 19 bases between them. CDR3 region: CASSSGAVLTGNIQYF. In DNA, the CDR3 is TGTGCCAGCAGCTCCGGAGCGGTCCTGACGGGAAACATTCAGTACTTC.

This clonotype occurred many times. Here the CDR3 reads CASRPGTSGPSSTDTQYF. The CDR3 DNA sequence: TGTGCCAGCAGACCCGGGACTAGCGGGCCGTCTAGCACAGATACGCAGTATTTT. The rearrangement uses TRBV27 and TRBJ2-3; the match to TRBD2 covers 12 bases. This CDR3 region has 18 residues. With 6 bases clipped from V and 0 bases from J, the junction kept 10 bases outside the gene matches. The germline gives CDR1 MNHEY, CDR2 SMNVEV (reference sequence).

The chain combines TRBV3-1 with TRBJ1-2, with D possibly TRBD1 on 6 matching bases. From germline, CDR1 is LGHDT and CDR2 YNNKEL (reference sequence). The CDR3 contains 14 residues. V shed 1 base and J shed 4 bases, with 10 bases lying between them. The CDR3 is CASSQGGASYGYTF. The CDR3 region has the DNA TGTGCCAGCAGCCAAGGGGGGGCCAGCTATGGCTACACCTTC. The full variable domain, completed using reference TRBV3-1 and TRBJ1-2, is DTAVSQTPKYLVTQMGNDKSIKCEQNLGHDTMYWYKQDSKKFLKIMFSYNNKELIINETVPNRFSPKSPDKAHLNLHINSLELGDSAVYFCASSQGGASYGYTFGSGTRLTVV.

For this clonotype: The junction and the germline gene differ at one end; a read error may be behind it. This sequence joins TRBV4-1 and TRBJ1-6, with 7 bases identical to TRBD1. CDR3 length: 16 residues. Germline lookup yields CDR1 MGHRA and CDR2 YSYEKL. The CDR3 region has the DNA TGCGTCAGCAACATCGACCGGGACAGAACCAATTCACCCCTCCACTTT. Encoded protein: CVSNIDRDRTNSPLHF.

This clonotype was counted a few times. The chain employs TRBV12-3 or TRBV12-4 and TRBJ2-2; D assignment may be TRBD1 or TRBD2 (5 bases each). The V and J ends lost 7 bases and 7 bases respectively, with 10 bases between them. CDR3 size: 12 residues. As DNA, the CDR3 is TGTGCCAGCACCGAGAGGGGCGGGGAGCTGTTTTTT. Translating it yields CASTERGGELFF.

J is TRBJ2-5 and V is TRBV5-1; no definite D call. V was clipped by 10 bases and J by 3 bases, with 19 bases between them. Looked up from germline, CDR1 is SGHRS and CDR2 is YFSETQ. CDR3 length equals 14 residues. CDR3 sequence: CAGTLTVTEETQYF. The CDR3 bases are TGCGCCGGCACCCTAACGGTAACCGAAGAGACCCAGTACTTC.

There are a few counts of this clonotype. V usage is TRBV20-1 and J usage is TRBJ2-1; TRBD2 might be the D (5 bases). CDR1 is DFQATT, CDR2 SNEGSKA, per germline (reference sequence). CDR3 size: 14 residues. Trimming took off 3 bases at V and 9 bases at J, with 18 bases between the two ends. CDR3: CSARRLLVSVEQFF. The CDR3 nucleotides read TGCAGTGCTAGGCGGTTACTAGTGAGTGTTGAGCAGTTCTTC.

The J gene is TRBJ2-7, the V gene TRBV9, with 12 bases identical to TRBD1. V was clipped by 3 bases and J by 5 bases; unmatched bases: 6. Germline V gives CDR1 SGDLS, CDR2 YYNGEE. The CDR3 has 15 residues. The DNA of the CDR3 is TGTGCCAGCAGCGACGGGACAGGGGGCTGGGACGAGCAGTACTTC. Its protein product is CASSDGTGGWDEQYF.

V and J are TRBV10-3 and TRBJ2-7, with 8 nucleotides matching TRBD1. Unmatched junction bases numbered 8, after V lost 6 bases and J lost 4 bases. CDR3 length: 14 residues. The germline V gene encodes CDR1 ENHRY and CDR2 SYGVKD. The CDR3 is CAIRQGAGLYEQYF. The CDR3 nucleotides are TGTGCCATCAGGCAGGGGGCTGGACTGTACGAGCAGTACTTC.

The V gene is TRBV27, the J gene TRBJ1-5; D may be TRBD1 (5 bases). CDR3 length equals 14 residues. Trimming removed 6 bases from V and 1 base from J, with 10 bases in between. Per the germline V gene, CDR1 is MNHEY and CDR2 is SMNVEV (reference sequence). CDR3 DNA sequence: TGTGCCAGCAGGGAGGGACGAAGCAATCAGCCCCAGCATTTT. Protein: CASREGRSNQPQHF.

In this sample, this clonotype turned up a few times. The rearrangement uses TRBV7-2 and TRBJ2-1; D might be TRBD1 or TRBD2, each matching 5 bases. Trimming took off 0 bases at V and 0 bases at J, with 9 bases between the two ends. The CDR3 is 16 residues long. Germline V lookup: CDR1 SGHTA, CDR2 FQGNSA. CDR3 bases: TGTGCCAGCAGCTTAGCATGGGGGACCTCCTACAATGAGCAGTTCTTC. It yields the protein CASSLAWGTSYNEQFF. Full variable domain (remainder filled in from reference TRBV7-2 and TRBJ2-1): GAGVSQSPSNKVTEKGKDVELRCDPISGHTALYWYRQSLGQGLEFLIYFQGNSAPDKSGLPSDRFSAERTGGSVSTLTIQRTQQEDSAVYLCASSLAWGTSYNEQFFGPGTRLTVL.

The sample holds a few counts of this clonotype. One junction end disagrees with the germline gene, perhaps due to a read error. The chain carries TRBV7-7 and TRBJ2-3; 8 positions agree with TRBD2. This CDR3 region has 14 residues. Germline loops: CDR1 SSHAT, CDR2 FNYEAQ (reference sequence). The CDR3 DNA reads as TGTGCTAGCAGCTTAAGACGGGGGGGGGATACGCAGTATTTT. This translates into CASSLRRGGDTQYF.

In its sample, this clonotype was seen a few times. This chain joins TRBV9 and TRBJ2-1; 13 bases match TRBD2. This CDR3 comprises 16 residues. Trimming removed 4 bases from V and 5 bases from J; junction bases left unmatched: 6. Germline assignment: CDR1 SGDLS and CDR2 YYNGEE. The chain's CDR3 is CASSPGLAGANNEQFF. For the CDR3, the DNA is TGTGCCAGCAGCCCAGGACTAGCGGGGGCAAACAATGAGCAGTTCTTC.

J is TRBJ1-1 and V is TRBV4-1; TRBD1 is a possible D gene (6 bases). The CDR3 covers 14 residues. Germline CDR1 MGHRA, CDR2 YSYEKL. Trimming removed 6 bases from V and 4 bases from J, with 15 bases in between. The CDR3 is CASSLPGVPTEAFF. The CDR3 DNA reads TGCGCCAGCAGTCTCCCAGGGGTGCCCACTGAAGCTTTCTTT.

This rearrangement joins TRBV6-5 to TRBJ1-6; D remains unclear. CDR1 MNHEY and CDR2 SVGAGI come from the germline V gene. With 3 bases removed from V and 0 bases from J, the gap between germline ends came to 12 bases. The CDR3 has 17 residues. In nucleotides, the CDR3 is TGTGCCAGCAGTTATTCAGGATTCAGCTCCTATAATTCACCCCTCCACTTT. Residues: CASSYSGFSSYNSPLHF.

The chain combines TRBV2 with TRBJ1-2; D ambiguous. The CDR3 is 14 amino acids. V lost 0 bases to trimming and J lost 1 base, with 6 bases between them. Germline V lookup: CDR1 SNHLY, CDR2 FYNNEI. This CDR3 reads CASSEATVNYGYTF. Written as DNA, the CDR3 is TGTGCCAGCAGTGAAGCCACGGTTAACTATGGCTACACCTTC.

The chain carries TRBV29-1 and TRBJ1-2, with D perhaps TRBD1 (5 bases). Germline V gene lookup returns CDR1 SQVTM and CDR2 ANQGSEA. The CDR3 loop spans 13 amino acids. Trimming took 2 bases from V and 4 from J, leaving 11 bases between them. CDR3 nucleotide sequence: TGCAGCGTTGAACCCCAGGGAAGCTATGGCTACACCTTC. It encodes CSVEPQGSYGYTF. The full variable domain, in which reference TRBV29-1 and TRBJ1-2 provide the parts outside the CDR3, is SAVISQKPSRDICQRGTSLTIQCQVDSQVTMMFWYRQQPGQSLTLIATANQGSEATYESGFVIDKFPISRPNLTFSTLTVSNMSPEDSSIYLCSVEPQGSYGYTFGSGTRLTVV.

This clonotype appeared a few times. The CDR3 protein is CATSFSGGYTF. As DNA, the CDR3 is TGTGCCACCAGTTTCTCCGGCGGCTACACCTTC. The chain recombines TRBV24-1 with TRBJ1-2; D ambiguous. Trimming left V 6 bases short and J 8 bases short, with 9 bases between. CDR1 is KGHDR and CDR2 is SFDVKD in the germline V gene. The CDR3 spans 11 residues.

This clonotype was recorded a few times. In nucleotides, the CDR3 is TGTGCCAGCAGCTTAGACGGCAGGCACTCCTATAATTCACCCCTCCACTTT. Its translation is CASSLDGRHSYNSPLHF. The gene calls are TRBV11-2 and TRBJ1-6; D gene uncertain. CDR3 size: 17 residues. CDR1 is SGHAT, CDR2 FQNNGV, per germline. V was trimmed by 0 bases and J by 0 bases, leaving 9 bases between them.

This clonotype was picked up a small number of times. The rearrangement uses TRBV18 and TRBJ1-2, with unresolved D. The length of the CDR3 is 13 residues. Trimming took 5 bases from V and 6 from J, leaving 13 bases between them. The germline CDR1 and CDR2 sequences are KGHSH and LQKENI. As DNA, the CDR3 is TGTGCCAGCTCATCGGACCCCGGCAATGGCTACACCTTC. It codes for CASSSDPGNGYTF. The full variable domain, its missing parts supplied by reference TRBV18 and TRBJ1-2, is NAGVMQNPRHLVRRRGQEARLRCSPMKGHSHVYWYRQLPEEGLKFMVYLQKENIIDESGMPKERFSAEFPKEGPSILRIQQVVRGDSAAYFCASSSDPGNGYTFGSGTRLTVV.

The CDR3 nucleotides read TGTGCCAGCAGTTATCGAGTGGCTAGGGACGAGCAGTACTTC. Its translation: CASSYRVARDEQYF. This chain joins TRBV6-5 and TRBJ2-7; no definite D call. The V end was cut by 3 bases, the J end by 5 bases, with 14 bases between. Germline assignment: CDR1 MNHEY and CDR2 SVGAGI. The CDR3 totals 14 residues.

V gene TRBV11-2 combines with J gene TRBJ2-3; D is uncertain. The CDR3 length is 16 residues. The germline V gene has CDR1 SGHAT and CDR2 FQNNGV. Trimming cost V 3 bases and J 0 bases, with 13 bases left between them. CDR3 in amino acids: CASSFSGPISTDTQYF. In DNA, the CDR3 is TGTGCCAGCAGCTTTAGTGGACCGATCAGCACAGATACGCAGTATTTT.

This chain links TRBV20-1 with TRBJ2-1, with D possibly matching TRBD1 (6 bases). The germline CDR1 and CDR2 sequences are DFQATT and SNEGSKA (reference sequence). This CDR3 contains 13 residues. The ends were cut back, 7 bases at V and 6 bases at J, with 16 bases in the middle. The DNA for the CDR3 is TGCAGTGTTCGGTACCAGACAGGCAATGAGCAGTTCTTC. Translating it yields CSVRYQTGNEQFF.

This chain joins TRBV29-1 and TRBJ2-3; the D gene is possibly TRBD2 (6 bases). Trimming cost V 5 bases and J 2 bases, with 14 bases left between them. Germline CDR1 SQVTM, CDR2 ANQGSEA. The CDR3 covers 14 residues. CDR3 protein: CSVSRTGDTDTQYF. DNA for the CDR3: TGCAGCGTTAGCCGGACGGGAGACACAGATACGCAGTATTTT.

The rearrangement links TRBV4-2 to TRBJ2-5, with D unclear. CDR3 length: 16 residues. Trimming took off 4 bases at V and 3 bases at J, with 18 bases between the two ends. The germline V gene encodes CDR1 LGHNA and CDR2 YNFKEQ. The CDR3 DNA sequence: TGTGCCAGCAGCCCCGGTCCGGTGGGGAATAAAGAGACCCAGTACTTC. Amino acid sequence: CASSPGPVGNKETQYF.

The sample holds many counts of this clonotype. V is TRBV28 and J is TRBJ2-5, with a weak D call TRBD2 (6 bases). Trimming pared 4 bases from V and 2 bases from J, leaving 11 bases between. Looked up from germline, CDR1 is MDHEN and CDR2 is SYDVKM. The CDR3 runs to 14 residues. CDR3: CASSSAGGQETQYF. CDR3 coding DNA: TGTGCCAGCAGTTCGGCTGGGGGGCAAGAGACCCAGTACTTC.

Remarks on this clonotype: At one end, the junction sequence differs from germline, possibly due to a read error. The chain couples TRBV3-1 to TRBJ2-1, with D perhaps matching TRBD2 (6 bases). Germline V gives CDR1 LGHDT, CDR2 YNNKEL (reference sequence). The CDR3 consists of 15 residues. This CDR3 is CASGQGGGTDNVQFF. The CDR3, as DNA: TGTGCCAGCGGCCAAGGTGGCGGGACCGACAATGTGCAGTTCTTC.

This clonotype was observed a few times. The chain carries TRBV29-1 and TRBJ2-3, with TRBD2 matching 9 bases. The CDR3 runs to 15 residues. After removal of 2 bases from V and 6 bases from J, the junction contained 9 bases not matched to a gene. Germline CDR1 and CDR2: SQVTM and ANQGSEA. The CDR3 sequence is CSVETVAGEEDTQYF. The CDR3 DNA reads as TGCAGCGTTGAAACCGTAGCGGGGGAGGAGGATACGCAGTATTTT.

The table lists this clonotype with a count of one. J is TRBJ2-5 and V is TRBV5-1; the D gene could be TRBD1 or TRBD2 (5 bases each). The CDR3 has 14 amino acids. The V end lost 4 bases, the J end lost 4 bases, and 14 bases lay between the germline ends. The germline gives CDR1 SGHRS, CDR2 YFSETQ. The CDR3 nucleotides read TGCGCCAGCAGCGTACCCGGGACGGGAGAGACCCAGTACTTC. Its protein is CASSVPGTGETQYF.

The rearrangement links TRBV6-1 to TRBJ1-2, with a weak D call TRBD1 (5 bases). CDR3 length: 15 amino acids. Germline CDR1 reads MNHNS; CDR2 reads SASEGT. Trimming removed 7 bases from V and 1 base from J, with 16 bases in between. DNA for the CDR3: TGTGCCAGCAATAACAGGAGAAGTAATAACTATGGCTACACCTTC. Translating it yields CASNNRRSNNYGYTF.